Listed below are T cell receptor beta chains from one sample, sequenced in a study of blood T cell repertoires in COVID-19. Clones were sequenced by immunoSEQ multiplex PCR, and TCRdb holds only the in-frame ones, with some missing. This table has under 200,000 clones, 86% appearing once. The sample taken for sequencing was peripheral blood. The receptors derive from a man aged 70-80 years with acute or convalescent COVID-19. Both conserved end residues are part of each CDR3. The D gene is left open where the match is weak. The size entry is marked missing in some rows and otherwise reads once, few, many or a size class.

v_gene	j_gene	d_gene	abundance	CDR3aa	CDR3nt
TRBV6-5	TRBJ1-4	TRBD1	.	CASSTQGSLSEKLFF	TGTGCCAGCAGTACACAGGGGTCTCTTAGTGAAAAACTGTTTTTT
TRBV7-6	TRBJ2-6	TRBD2	once	CASSTTSGAPGANVLTF	TGTGCCAGCAGCACGACTAGCGGGGCCCCGGGGGCCAACGTCCTGACTTTC
TRBV6-5	TRBJ1-2	.	.	CASTPRWAFDGYTF	TGTGCCAGCACCCCTCGTTGGGCCTTCGATGGCTACACCTTC
TRBV18	TRBJ2-1	TRBD1	.	CASSSYRGHSYNEQFF	TGTGCCAGCTCCTCCTACAGGGGGCATTCCTACAATGAGCAGTTCTTC
TRBV7-2	TRBJ2-5	.	.	CASSRRVQETQYF	TGTGCCAGCAGCCGCCGGGTCCAAGAGACCCAGTACTTC
TRBV5-4	TRBJ2-3	TRBD1	.	CASSGGTGVDTQYF	TGTGCCAGCAGCGGCGGGACAGGGGTTGATACGCAGTATTTT
TRBV5-1	TRBJ2-5	TRBD2	.	CASSLVPTAGVETQYF	TGCGCCAGCAGCTTGGTCCCTACGGCGGGAGTAGAGACCCAGTACTTC
TRBV6-5	TRBJ1-2	.	.	CASSSGNGYTF	TGTGCCAGCAGTTCCGGGAATGGCTACACCTTC
TRBV5-1	TRBJ1-6	TRBD1	.	CASSRTGTGGNSPLHF	TGCGCCAGCAGCCGAACCGGGACAGGGGGAAATTCACCCCTCCACTTT
TRBV7-3	TRBJ2-2	TRBD2	.	CASSAAGGELFF	TGTGCCAGCAGCGCAGCGGGGGGGGAGCTGTTTTTT
TRBV19	TRBJ1-2	.	.	CASSIPGEDYGYTF	TGTGCCAGTAGTATTCCGGGGGAGGACTATGGCTACACCTTC
TRBV4-2	TRBJ1-2	.	.	CASSQDGGRDAGYTF	TGTGCCAGCAGCCAAGATGGCGGCAGGGATGCTGGCTACACCTTC
TRBV28	TRBJ1-1	.	few	CASRTPNTEAFF	TGTGCCAGCAGAACACCGAACACTGAAGCTTTCTTT
TRBV7-2	TRBJ1-4	TRBD1	.	CASSRQGAATNEKLFF	TGTGCCAGCAGTAGACAGGGGGCTGCAACTAATGAAAAACTGTTTTTT
TRBV6-4	TRBJ2-3	TRBD2	.	CASSDGLGNTDTQYF	TGTGCCAGCAGTGACGGACTAGGCAACACAGATACGCAGTATTTT
TRBV9	TRBJ2-1	TRBD2	.	CASSASRLAGHYNEQFF	TGTGCCAGCAGCGCAAGTCGACTAGCGGGACACTACAATGAGCAGTTCTTC
TRBV6-5	TRBJ2-1	TRBD2	.	CASSKTSAVEQFF	TGTGCCAGCTCCAAGACTAGCGCGGTAGAGCAGTTCTTC
TRBV18	TRBJ2-7	TRBD2	few	CASSPNSGGLSYEQYF	TGTGCCAGCTCACCAAATAGCGGGGGCCTCTCCTACGAGCAGTACTTC
TRBV6-2/TRBV6-3	TRBJ2-7	.	.	CASSYPAYEQYF	TGTGCCAGCAGTTACCCGGCCTACGAGCAGTACTTC
TRBV27	TRBJ1-6	TRBD1	.	CASSGQGNSPLHF	TGTGCCAGCAGTGGACAGGGTAATTCACCCCTCCACTTT
TRBV7-2	TRBJ2-3	.	.	CASSLDSADTQYF	TGTGCCAGCAGCCTTGACTCCGCTGATACGCAGTATTTT
TRBV11-2	TRBJ2-5	.	.	CASSSRLGGETQYF	TGTGCCAGCAGCTCCCGACTCGGCGGAGAGACCCAGTACTTC
TRBV28	TRBJ2-3	TRBD2	.	CASSLLGGSTDTQYF	TGTGCCAGCAGTCTACTCGGGGGGAGCACAGATACGCAGTATTTT
TRBV4-1	TRBJ1-2	TRBD1	.	CASSYQGAGYGYTF	TGCGCCAGCAGCTACCAGGGGGCTGGCTATGGCTACACCTTC
TRBV12-5	TRBJ2-1	TRBD2	.	CASGFEAGGGNEQFF	TGTGCTAGTGGTTTTGAAGCGGGAGGGGGGAATGAGCAGTTCTTC
TRBV4-2	TRBJ1-2	TRBD1	few	CASSSRWAGGDGYTF	TGTGCCAGCAGCTCCCGATGGGCAGGGGGAGATGGCTACACCTTC
TRBV27	TRBJ1-5	.	.	CAISTDSNQPQHF	TGTGCCATTTCGACAGATAGCAATCAGCCCCAGCATTTT
TRBV18	TRBJ2-3	.	.	CASSPPSSGRQGGTQYF	TGTGCCAGCTCACCACCGTCTAGCGGGAGACAGGGGGGAACGCAGTATTTT
TRBV6-5	TRBJ1-6	TRBD1	.	CASLTGGFSSPLHF	TGTGCCAGCCTAACAGGGGGCTTCAGTTCACCCCTCCACTTT
TRBV2	TRBJ1-2	.	.	CASLEQGTNYGYTF	TGTGCCAGCTTAGAACAGGGCACCAACTATGGCTACACCTTC
TRBV5-4	TRBJ2-1	.	.	CASSLELGTYNEQFF	TGTGCCAGCAGCTTGGAACTAGGGACTTACAATGAGCAGTTCTTC
TRBV7-2	TRBJ2-7	.	once	CASSLLGGIYEQYF	TGTGCCAGCAGCCTCCTTGGGGGGATCTACGAGCAGTACTTC
TRBV7-2	TRBJ1-2	.	.	CASSMYRTTNGYTF	TGTGCCAGCAGCATGTATCGGACAACAAATGGCTACACCTTC
TRBV29-1	TRBJ1-2	.	.	CSAGWGEDGYTF	TGCAGCGCCGGGTGGGGGGAGGATGGCTACACCTTC
TRBV9	TRBJ2-3	.	.	CASSVESRSDTQYF	TGTGCCAGCAGCGTAGAGTCTCGGTCAGATACGCAGTATTTT
TRBV5-1	TRBJ2-3	TRBD2	.	CASSPGGGGTDTQYF	TGCGCCAGCAGCCCCGGGGGAGGGGGCACAGATACGCAGTATTTT
TRBV7-9	TRBJ2-3	.	.	CASSLGAVTDTQYF	TGTGCCAGCAGCTTAGGTGCGGTTACAGATACGCAGTATTTT
TRBV7-9	TRBJ2-7	.	.	CASSLAGRVREQYF	TGTGCCAGCAGCTTAGCTGGCAGGGTAAGGGAGCAGTACTTC
TRBV6-5	TRBJ1-5	.	.	CASSPKRGRNQPQHF	TGTGCCAGCAGCCCAAAAAGGGGTCGCAATCAGCCCCAGCATTTT
TRBV5-6	TRBJ1-6	.	once	CASSLEGEGAPLHF	TGTGCCAGCAGCTTGGAGGGGGAGGGAGCGCCCCTCCACTTT
TRBV6-6	TRBJ1-6	TRBD1	.	CASSPGQGRSIDNSPLHF	TGTGCCAGCAGTCCCGGACAGGGAAGGAGTATAGATAATTCACCCCTCCACTTT
TRBV18	TRBJ2-2	TRBD1	.	CASSPNYGTGFGTGELFF	TGTGCCAGCTCACCAAATTATGGGACAGGGTTCGGCACCGGGGAGCTGTTTTTT
TRBV10-3	TRBJ1-2	TRBD1	.	CAISESLQGANYTF	TGTGCCATCAGTGAGTCATTACAGGGGGCGAACTACACCTTC
TRBV9	TRBJ2-7	TRBD2	.	CASSVGAGVSYEQYF	TGTGCCAGCAGCGTAGGAGCGGGAGTCTCCTACGAGCAGTACTTC
TRBV7-9	TRBJ2-2	.	.	CASRGLNTGELFF	TGTGCCAGCAGGGGACTTAACACCGGGGAGCTGTTTTTT
TRBV29-1	TRBJ2-3	.	once	CSVLGTQDADTQYF	TGCAGCGTTCTCGGGACTCAGGACGCAGATACGCAGTATTTT